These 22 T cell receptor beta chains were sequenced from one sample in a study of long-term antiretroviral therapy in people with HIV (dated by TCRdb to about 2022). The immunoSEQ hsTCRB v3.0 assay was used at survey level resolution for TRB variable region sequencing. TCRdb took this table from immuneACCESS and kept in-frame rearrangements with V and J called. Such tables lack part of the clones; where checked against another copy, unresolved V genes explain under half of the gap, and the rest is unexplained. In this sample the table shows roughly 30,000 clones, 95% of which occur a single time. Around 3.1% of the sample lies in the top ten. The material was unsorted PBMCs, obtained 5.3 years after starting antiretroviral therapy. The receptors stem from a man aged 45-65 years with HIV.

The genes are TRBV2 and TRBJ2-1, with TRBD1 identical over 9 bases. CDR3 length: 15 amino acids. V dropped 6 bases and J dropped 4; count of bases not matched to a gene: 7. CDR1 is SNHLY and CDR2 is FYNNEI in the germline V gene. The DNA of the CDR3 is TGTGCCAGCAGAGACAGGGGGACTCTGTACAATGAGCAGTTCTTC. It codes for CASRDRGTLYNEQFF.

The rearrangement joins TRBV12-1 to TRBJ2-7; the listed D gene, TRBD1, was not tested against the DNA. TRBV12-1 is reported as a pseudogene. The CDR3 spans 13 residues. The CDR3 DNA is TGTGCCAGCCCTCCGGACAGTAGCTACGAGCAGTACTTC. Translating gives CASPPDSSYEQYF.

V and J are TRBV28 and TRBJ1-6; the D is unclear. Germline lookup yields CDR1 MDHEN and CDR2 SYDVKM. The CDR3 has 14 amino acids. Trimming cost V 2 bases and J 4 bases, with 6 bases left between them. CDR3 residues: CASSLKAYNSPLHF. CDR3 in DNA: TGTGCCAGCAGTTTAAAGGCGTATAATTCACCCCTCCACTTT.

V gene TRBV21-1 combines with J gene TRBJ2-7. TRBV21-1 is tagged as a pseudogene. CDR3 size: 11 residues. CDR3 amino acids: CASSSPYEQYF. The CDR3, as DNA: TGTGCCAGCAGCAGCCCTTACGAGCAGTACTTC.

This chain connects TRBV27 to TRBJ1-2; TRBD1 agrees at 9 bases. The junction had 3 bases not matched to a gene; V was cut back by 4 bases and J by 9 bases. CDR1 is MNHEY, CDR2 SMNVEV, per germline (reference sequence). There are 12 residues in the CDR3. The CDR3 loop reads CASSSGQGRYTF. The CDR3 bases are TGTGCCAGCAGTTCGGGACAGGGCCGCTACACCTTC.

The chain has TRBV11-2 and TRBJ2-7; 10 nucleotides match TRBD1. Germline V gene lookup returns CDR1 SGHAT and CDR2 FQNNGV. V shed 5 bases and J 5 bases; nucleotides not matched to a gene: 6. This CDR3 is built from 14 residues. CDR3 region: CASSKGQGSHEQYF. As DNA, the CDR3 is TGTGCCAGCAGCAAGGGACAGGGGTCCCACGAGCAGTACTTC.

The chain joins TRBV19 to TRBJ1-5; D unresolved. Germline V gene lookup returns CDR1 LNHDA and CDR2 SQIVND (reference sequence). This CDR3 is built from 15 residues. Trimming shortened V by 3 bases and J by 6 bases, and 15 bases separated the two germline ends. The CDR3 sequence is CASSIRQAWGQPQHF. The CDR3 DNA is TGTGCCAGTAGTATTAGGCAGGCATGGGGTCAGCCCCAGCATTTT.

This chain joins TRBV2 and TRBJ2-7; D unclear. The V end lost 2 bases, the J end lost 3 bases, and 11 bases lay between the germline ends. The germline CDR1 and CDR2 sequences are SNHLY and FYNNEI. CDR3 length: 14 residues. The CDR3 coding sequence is TGTGCCAGCAGTGAATCCAGCCCCCGCTACGAGCAGTACTTC. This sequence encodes CASSESSPRYEQYF.

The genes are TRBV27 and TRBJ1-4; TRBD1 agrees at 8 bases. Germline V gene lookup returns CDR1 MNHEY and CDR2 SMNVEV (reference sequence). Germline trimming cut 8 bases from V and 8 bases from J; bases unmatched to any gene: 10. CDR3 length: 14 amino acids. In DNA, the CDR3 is TGTGCCAGCGGGGACAGGTCCGCGGGCGAAAAACTGTTTTTT. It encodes CASGDRSAGEKLFF.

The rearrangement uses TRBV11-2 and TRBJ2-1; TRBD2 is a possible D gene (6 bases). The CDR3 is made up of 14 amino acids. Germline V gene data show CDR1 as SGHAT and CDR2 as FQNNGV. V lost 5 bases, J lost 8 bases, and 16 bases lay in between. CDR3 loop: CASSAPGTLYEQFF. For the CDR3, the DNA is TGTGCCAGCAGCGCCCCCGGGACTCTCTATGAGCAGTTCTTC. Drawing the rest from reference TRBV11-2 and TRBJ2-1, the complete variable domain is EAGVAQSPRYKIIEKRQSVAFWCNPISGHATLYWYQQILGQGPKLLIQFQNNGVVDDSQLPKDRFSAERLKGVDSTLKIQPAKLEDSAVYLCASSAPGTLYEQFFGPGTRLTVL.

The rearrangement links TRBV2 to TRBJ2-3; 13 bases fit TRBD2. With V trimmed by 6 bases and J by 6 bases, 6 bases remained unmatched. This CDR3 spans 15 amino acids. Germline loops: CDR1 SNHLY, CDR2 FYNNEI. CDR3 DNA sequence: TGTGCCAGCAGACAACTAGCGGGGGGGTCCGATACGCAGTATTTT. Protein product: CASRQLAGGSDTQYF. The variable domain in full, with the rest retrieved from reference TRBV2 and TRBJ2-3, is EPEVTQTPSHQVTQMGQEVILRCVPISNHLYFYWYRQILGQKVEFLVSFYNNEISEKSEIFDDQFSVERPDGSNFTLKIRSTKLEDSAMYFCASRQLAGGSDTQYFGPGTRLTVL.

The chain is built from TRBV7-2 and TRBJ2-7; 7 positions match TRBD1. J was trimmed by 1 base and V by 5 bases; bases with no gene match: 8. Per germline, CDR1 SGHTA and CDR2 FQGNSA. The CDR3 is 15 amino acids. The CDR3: CASSPLKTGSYEQYF. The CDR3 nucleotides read TGTGCCAGCAGCCCCCTTAAGACAGGGTCCTACGAGCAGTACTTC.

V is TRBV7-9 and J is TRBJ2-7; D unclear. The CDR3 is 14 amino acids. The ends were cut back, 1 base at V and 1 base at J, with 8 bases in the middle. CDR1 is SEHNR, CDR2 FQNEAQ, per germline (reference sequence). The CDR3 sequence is CASSLEYASYEQYF. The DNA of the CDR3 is TGTGCCAGCAGCTTAGAGTACGCATCCTACGAGCAGTACTTC.

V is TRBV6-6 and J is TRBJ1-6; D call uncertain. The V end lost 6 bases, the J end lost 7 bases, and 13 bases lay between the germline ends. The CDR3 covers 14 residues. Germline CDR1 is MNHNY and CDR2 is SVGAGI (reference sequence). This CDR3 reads CASRIGMANSPLHF. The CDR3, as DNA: TGTGCCAGCAGGATTGGGATGGCAAATTCACCCCTCCACTTT.

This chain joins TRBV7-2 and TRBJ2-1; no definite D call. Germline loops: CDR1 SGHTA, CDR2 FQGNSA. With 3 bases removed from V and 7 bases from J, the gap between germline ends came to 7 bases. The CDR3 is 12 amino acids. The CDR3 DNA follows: TGTGCCAGCAGCTTTCTGATGAATGAGCAGTTCTTC. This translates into CASSFLMNEQFF. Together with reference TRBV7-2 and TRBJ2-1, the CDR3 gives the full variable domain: GAGVSQSPSNKVTEKGKDVELRCDPISGHTALYWYRQSLGQGLEFLIYFQGNSAPDKSGLPSDRFSAERTGGSVSTLTIQRTQQEDSAVYLCASSFLMNEQFFGPGTRLTVL.

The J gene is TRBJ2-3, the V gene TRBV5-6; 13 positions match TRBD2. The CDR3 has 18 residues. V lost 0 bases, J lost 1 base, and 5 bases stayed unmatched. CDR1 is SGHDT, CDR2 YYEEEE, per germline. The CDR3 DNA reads TGTGCCAGCAGCTTGGAACTAGCGGGGGGGCCGGGCACAGATACGCAGTATTTT. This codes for CASSLELAGGPGTDTQYF.

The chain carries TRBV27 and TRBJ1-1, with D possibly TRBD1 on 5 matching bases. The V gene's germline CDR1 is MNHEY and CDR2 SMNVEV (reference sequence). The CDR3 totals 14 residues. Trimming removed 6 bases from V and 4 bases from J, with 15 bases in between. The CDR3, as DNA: TGTGCCAGCAGCGAAGGGGCCGGAATCACTGAAGCTTTCTTT. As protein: CASSEGAGITEAFF.

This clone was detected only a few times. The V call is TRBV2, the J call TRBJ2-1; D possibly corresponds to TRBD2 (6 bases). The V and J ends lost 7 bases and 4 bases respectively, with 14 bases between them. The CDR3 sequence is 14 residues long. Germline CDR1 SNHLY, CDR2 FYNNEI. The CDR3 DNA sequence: TGTGCCAGCACCGGCGGGGAAGAATACAATGAGCAGTTCTTC. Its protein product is CASTGGEEYNEQFF.

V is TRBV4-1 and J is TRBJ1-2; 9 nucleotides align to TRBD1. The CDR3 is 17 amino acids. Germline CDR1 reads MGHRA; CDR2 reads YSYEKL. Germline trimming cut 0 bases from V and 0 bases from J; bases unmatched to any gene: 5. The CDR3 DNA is TGCGCCAGCAGCCAAGAAGGGACAGGGACGTCTAACTATGGCTACACCTTC. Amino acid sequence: CASSQEGTGTSNYGYTF.

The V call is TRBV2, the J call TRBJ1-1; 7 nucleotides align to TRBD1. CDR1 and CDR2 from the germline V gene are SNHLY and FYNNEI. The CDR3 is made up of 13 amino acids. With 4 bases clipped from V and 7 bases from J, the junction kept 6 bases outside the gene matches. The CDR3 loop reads CASSVKGAGEAFF. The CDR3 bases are TGTGCCAGCAGTGTAAAGGGGGCAGGTGAAGCTTTCTTT.

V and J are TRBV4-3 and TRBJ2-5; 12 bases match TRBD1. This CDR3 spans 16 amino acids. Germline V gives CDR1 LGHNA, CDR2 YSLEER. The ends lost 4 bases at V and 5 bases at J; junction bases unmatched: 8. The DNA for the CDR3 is TGCGCCAGCAGCCCCTCCCGGGACAGGGGGCGCGAGACCCAGTACTTC. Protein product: CASSPSRDRGRETQYF.

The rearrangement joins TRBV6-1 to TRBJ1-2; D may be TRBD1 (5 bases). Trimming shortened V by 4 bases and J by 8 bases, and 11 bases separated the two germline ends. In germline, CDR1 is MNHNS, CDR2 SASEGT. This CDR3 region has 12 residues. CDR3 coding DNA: TGTGCCAGCAGTGGAGGGGCCAAAGGCTACACCTTC. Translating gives CASSGGAKGYTF.